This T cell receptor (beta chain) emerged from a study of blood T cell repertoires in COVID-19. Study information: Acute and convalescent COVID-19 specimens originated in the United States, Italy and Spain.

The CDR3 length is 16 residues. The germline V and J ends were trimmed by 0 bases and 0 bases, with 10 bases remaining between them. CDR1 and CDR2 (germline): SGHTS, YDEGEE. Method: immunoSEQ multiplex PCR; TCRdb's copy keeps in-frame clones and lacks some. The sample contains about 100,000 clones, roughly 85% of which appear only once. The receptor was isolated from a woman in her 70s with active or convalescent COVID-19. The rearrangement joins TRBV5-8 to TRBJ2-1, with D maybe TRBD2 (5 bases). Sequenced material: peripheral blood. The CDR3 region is CASSLAWRSSYNEQFF. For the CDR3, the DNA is TGTGCCAGCAGCTTGGCCTGGAGGAGCTCCTACAATGAGCAGTTCTTC.